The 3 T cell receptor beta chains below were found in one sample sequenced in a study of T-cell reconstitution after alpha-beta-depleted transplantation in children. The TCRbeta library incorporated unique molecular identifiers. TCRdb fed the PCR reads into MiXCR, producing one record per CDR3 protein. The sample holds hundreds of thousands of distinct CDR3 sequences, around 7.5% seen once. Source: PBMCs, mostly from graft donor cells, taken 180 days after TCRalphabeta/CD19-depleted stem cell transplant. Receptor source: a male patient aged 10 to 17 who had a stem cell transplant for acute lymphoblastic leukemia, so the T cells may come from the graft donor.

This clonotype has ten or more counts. CDR3 in DNA: TGTGCCAGCAGTTTTGCCGACAGAACTAATGAAAAACTGTTTTTT. Its protein product is CASSFADRTNEKLFF. The rearrangement links TRBV12-3 or TRBV12-4 to TRBJ1-4, with TRBD1 as a possible D gene (5 bases). The CDR3 length is 15 residues. Trimming took off 3 bases at V and 1 base at J, with 9 bases between the two ends.

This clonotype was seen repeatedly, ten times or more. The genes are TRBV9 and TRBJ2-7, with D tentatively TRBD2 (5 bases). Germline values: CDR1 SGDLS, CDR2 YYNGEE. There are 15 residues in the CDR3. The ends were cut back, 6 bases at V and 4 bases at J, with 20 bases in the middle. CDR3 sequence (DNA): TGTGCCAGCAACCGCCCCGGGATCCCGGGTTACGAGCAGTACTTC. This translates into CASNRPGIPGYEQYF.

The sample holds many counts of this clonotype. This chain's CDR3 is CASSFPGNSTDTQYF. The CDR3 DNA follows: TGTGCCAGCAGCTTCCCCGGGAATAGCACAGATACGCAGTATTTT. The V call is TRBV13, the J call TRBJ2-3; a weak D match, TRBD2 (5 bases). This CDR3 is built from 15 residues. Germline V gene lookup returns CDR1 PRHDT and CDR2 FYEKMQ (reference sequence). V gave up 3 bases and J gave up 0 bases, with 10 bases separating them.